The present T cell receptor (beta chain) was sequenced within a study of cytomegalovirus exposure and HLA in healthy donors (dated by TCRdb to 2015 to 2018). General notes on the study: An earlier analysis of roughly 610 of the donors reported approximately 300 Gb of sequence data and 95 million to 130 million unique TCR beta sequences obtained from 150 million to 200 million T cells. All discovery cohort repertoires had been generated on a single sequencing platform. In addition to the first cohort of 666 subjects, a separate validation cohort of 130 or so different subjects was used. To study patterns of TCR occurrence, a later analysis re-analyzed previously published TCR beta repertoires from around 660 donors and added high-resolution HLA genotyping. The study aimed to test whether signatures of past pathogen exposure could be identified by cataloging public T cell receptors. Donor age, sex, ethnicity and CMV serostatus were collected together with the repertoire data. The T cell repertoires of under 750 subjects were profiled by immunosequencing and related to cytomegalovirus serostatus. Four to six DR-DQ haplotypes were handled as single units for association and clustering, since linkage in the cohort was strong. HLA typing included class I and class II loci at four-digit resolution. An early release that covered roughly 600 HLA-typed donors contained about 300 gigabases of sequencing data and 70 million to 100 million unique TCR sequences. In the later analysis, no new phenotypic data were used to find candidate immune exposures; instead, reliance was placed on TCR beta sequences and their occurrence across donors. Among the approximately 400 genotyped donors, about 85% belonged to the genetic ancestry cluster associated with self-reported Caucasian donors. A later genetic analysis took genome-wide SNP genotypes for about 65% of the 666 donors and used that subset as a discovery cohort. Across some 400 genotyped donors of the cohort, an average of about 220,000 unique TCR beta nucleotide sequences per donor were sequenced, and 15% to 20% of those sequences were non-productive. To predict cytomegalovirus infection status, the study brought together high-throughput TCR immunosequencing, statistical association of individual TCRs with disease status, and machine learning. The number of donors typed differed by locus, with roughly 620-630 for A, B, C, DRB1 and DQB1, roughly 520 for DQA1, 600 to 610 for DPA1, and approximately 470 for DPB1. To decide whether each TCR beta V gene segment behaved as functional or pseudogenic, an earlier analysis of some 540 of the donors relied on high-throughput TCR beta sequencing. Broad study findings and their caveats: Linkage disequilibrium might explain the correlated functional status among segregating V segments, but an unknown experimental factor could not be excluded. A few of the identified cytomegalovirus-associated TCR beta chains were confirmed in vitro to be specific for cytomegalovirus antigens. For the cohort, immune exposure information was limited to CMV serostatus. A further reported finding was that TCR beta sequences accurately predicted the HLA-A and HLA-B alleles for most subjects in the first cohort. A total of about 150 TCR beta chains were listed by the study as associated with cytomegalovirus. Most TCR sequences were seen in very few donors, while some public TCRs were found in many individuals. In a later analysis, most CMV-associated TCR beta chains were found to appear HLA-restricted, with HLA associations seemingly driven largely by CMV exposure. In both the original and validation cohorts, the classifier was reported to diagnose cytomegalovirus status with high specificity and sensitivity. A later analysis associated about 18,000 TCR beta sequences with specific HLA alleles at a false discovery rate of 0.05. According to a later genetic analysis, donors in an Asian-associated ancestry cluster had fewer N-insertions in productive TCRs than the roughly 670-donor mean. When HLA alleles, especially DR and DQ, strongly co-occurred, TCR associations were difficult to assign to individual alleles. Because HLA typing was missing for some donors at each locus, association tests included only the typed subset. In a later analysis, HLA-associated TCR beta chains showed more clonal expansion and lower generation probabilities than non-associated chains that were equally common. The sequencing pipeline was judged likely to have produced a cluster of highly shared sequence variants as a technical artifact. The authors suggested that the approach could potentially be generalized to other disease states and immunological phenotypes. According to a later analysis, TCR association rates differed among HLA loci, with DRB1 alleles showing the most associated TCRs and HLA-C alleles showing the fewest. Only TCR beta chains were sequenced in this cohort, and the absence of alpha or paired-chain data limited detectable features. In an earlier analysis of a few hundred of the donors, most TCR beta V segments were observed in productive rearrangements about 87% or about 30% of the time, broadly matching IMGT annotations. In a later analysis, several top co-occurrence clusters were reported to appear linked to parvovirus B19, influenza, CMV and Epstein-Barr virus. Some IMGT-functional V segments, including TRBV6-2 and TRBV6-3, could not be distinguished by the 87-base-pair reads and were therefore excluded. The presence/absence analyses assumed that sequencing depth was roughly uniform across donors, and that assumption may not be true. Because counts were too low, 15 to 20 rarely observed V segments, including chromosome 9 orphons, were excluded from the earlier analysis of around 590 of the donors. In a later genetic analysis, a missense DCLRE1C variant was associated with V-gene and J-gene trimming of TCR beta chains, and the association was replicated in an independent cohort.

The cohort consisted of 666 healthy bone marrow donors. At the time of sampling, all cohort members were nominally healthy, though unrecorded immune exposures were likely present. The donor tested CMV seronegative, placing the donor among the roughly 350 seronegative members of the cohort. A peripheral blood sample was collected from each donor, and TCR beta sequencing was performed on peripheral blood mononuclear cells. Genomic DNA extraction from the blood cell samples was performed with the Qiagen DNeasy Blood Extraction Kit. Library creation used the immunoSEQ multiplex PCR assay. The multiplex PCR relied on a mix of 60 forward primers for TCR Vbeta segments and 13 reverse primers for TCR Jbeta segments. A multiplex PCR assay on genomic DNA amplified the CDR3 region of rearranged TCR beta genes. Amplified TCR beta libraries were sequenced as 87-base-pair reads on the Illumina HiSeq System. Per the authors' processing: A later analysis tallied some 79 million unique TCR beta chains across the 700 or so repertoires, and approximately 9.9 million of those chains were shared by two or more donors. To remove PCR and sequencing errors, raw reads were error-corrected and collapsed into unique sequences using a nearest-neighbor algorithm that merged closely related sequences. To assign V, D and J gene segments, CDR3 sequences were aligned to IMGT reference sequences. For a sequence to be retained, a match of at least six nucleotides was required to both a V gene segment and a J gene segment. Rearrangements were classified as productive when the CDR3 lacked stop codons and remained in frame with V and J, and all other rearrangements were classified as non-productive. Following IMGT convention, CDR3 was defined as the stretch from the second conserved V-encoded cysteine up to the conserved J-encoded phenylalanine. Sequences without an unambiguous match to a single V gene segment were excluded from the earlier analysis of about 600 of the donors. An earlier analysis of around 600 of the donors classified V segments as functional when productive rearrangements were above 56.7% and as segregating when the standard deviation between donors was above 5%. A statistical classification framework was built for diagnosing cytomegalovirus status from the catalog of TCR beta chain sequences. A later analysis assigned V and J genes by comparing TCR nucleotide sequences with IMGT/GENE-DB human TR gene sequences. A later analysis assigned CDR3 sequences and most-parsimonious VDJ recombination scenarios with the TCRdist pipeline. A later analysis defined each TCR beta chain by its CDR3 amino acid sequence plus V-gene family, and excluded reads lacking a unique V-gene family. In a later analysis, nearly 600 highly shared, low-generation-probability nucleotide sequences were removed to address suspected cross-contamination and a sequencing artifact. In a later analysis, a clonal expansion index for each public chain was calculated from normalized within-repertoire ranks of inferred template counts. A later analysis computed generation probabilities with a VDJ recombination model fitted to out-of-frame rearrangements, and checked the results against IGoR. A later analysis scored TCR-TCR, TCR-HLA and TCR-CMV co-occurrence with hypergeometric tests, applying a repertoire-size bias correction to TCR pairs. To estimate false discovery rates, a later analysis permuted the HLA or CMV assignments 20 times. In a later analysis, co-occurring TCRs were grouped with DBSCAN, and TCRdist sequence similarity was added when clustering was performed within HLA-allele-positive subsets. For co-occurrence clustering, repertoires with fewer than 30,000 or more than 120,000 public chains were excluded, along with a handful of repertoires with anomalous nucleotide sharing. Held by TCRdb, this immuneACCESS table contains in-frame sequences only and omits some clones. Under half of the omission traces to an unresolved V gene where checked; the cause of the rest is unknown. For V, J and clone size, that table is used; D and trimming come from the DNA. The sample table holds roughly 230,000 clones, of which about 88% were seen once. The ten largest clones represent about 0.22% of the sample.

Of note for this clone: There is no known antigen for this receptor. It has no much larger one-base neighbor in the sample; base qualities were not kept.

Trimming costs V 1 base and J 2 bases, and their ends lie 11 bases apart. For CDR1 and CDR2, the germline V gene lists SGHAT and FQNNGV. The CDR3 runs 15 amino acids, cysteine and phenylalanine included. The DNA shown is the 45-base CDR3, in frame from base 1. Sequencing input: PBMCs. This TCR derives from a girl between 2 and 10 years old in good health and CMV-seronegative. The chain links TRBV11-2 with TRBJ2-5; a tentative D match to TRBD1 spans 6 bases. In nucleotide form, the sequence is TGTGCCAGCAGCTTAGTAAGGGGGTCACAAGAGACCCAGTACTTC. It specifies CASSLVRGSQETQYF.